Listed here is a single TCR beta chain. Its specificity is unknown. The CDR3 spans 17 residues. Germline V gives CDR1 SGHDT, CDR2 YYEEEE. V lost 1 base, J lost 4 bases, and 7 bases stayed unmatched. Sorted T cells were CFSE-labeled and cultured 4 to 5 days with allogeneic regulatory or mature dendritic cells at 1:10. The sample belongs to a study of regulatory dendritic cells for organ transplantation. Study-wide findings and caveats: Of resting T cell subsets, memory CD8+ had the most alloreactive clonotypes. Memory CD8+ T cells were the most oligoclonal; naive cells were highly diverse.

Clones were read by immunoSEQ multiplex PCR, and TCRdb kept only the in-frame ones, dropping some. The sample lists roughly 9,800 clones, approximately 65% occurring once. This clonotype was sampled from a human donor in good health. The chain has TRBV5-6 and TRBJ1-5; 11 nucleotides agree with TRBD1. The sequencing input was naive CD4+ T cells from blood cultured with dendritic cells. Subset: CD45RA+ naive T cells. In DNA, the CDR3 is TGTGCCAGCAGCTTGTTGGGACAGGGGGGGAGTAATCAGCCCCAGCATTTT. Protein: CASSLLGQGGSNQPQHF.